The following is a T cell receptor (beta chain) sequence with its context. The PCR was carried out with 60 Vbeta primers and 13 Jbeta primers. Libraries were prepared by immunoSEQ multiplex PCR; TCRdb keeps only in-frame clonotypes and omits some of them. The sample lists fewer than 200,000 clones, over 70% occurring once. The record originates from a study of cytomegalovirus exposure and HLA in healthy donors. Sequencing was carried out using PBMCs. The sequence was obtained from a man aged 35 to 55 in good health and CMV-seropositive.

The CDR3 DNA follows: TGTGCCAGCGGGGAGGGGAACTATGGCTACACCTTC. Amino acid sequence: CASGEGNYGYTF. The chain links TRBV7-2 to TRBJ1-2; maybe TRBD1 (5 bases). This CDR3 comprises 12 residues. Germline CDR1 reads SGHTA; CDR2 reads FQGNSA. Deletions cut 8 bases from V and 2 bases from J, with 9 bases between.